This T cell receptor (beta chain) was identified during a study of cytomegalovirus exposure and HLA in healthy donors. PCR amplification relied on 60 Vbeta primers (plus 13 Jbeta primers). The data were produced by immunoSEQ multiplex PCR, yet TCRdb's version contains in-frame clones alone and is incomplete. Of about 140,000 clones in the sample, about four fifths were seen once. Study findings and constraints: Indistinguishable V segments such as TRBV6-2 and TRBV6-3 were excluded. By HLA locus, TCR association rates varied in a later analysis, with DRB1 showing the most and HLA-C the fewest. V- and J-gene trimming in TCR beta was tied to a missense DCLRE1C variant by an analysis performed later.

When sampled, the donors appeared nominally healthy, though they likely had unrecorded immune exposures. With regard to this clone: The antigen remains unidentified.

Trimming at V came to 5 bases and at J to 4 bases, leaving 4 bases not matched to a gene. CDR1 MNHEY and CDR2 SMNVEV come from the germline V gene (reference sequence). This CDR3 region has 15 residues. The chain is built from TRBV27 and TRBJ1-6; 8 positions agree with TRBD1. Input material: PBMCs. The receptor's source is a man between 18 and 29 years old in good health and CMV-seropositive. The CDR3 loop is CASSRGQVYNSPLHF. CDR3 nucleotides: TGTGCCAGCAGTCGGGGACAGGTTTATAATTCACCCCTCCACTTT.